What follows are 22 T cell receptor beta chains derived from one specimen sequenced in a study of T cell repertoires in cytomegalovirus infection. TCRdb re-called the reads through MiXCR, storing one row per CDR3 protein. Of fewer than 550,000 distinct CDR3 sequences listed, about 11% are singletons. Sequencing was done on a sample of PBMCs. These receptors were taken from a human donor in good health (CMV status not recorded). Some clones in this sample may be carry-over from other donors' samples.

This clonotype was observed a few times. V and J are TRBV7-9 and TRBJ1-5; no firm D call. Germline V gene lookup returns CDR1 SEHNR and CDR2 FQNEAQ (reference sequence). The CDR3 has 14 amino acids. Trimming removed 4 bases at V and 4 bases at J, with 11 bases between. DNA of the CDR3: TGTGCCAGCAGCTCTCGAAGGGATAATCAGCCCCAGCATTTT. Amino acids: CASSSRRDNQPQHF. Full variable domain (rest looked up from reference TRBV7-9 and TRBJ1-5): DTGVSQNPRHKITKRGQNVTFRCDPISEHNRLYWYRQTLGQGPEFLTYFQNEAQLEKSRLLSDRFSAERPKGSFSTLEIQRTEQGDSAMYLCASSSRRDNQPQHFGDGTRLSIL.

The chain couples TRBV20-1 to TRBJ2-7; D is uncertain. The CDR3 is 11 residues long. Trimming cost V 4 bases and J 6 bases, with 10 bases left between them. Germline V CDR1 and CDR2: DFQATT, SNEGSKA (reference sequence). The CDR3 coding sequence is TGCAGTGCTATCCTCAGGTCCGAGCAGTACTTC. This gives the protein CSAILRSEQYF.

Ten or more counts support this clonotype. The chain couples TRBV11-3 to TRBJ2-2; 7 bases agree with TRBD2. The V segment lost 5 bases and the J segment 4 bases; nucleotides outside the gene matches: 16. The CDR3 is 18 amino acids. Per the germline V gene, CDR1 is SGHNT and CDR2 is YENEEA. The CDR3 sequence: CASSPMIGGSLGTGELFF. The CDR3 DNA reads as TGTGCCAGCAGCCCAATGATCGGGGGGTCCCTTGGCACCGGGGAGCTGTTTTTT.

This clonotype has a count of ten or more. This sequence joins TRBV11-2 and TRBJ2-1, with 12 bases fitting TRBD2. The CDR3 spans 19 residues. Germline V gene data show CDR1 as SGHAT and CDR2 as FQNNGV. V lost 4 bases to trimming and J lost 0 bases; unmatched junction nucleotides: 10. The CDR3 spells CASSWGWTSGASSYNEQFF. The CDR3 DNA follows: TGTGCCAGCAGCTGGGGATGGACTAGCGGGGCAAGCTCCTACAATGAGCAGTTCTTC.

This clonotype appeared many times. The chain carries TRBV19 and TRBJ1-5; the D is unclear. The CDR3 is 15 residues long. Trimming pared 3 bases from V and 0 bases from J, leaving 9 bases between. Germline V gene sequence: CDR1 LNHDA, CDR2 SQIVND (reference sequence). CDR3 sequence: CASSIFGYSNQPQHF. The CDR3 bases are TGTGCCAGTAGTATCTTCGGGTATAGCAATCAGCCCCAGCATTTT.

The sample holds many counts of this clonotype. V and J are TRBV28 and TRBJ1-1; D uncertain. The V end lost 7 bases, the J end lost 2 bases, and 11 bases lay between the germline ends. From germline, CDR1 is MDHEN and CDR2 SYDVKM. This CDR3 is built from 13 residues. The CDR3 spells CASTGSYNTEAFF. CDR3 sequence (DNA): TGTGCCAGCACGGGCAGCTATAACACTGAAGCTTTCTTT.

This clonotype was detected a few times. Written as DNA, the CDR3 is TGTGCCAGCACCCCTGCGGGGGGGAGCAATCAGCCCCAGCATTTT. Translated: CASTPAGGSNQPQHF. The chain is built from TRBV12-3 or TRBV12-4 and TRBJ1-5, with D possibly matching TRBD1 (5 bases). This CDR3 contains 15 residues. V shed 7 bases and J shed 1 base, with 14 bases lying between them.

The chain joins TRBV5-4 to TRBJ1-6; 7 positions agree with TRBD1. The V gene end was trimmed by 5 bases and the J gene end by 9 bases; junction bases not matched to a gene: 8. This CDR3 is built from 14 residues. The V gene's germline CDR1 is SGHNT and CDR2 YYREEE (reference sequence). CDR3 in DNA: TGTGCCAGCAGTCTGCAAGGGGGCCGTTCACCCCTCCACTTT. Protein: CASSLQGGRSPLHF. Together with reference TRBV5-4 and TRBJ1-6, the CDR3 gives the full variable domain: ETGVTQSPTHLIKTRGQQVTLRCSSQSGHNTVSWYQQALGQGPQFIFQYYREEENGRGNFPPRFSGLQFPNYSSELNVNALELDDSALYLCASSLQGGRSPLHFGNGTRLTVT.

This clonotype was picked up a small number of times. The chain is built from TRBV9 and TRBJ2-1; D not certain. The CDR3 loop spans 13 amino acids. V was shortened by 3 bases and J by 9 bases, with 13 bases between the two germline ends. Germline assignment: CDR1 SGDLS and CDR2 YYNGEE. The CDR3 bases are TGTGCCAGCAGCGGGCTTAGTAGTAGTGAGCAGTTCTTC. As protein: CASSGLSSSEQFF.

This clonotype occurred many times. V gene TRBV2 combines with J gene TRBJ1-2; possible D gene TRBD1, 6 bases. The CDR3 loop spans 13 amino acids. Looked up from germline, CDR1 is SNHLY and CDR2 is FYNNEI. V lost 9 bases and J lost 2, with 13 bases in between. The DNA for the CDR3 is TGTGCCAGTGCCCCGGACAGAAACTATGGCTACACCTTC. Its translation is CASAPDRNYGYTF.

This clonotype was seen repeatedly, ten times or more. The V call is TRBV20-1, the J call TRBJ1-6; no definite D call. V lost 0 bases to trimming and J lost 0 bases, with 9 bases between them. The CDR3 has 16 residues. Germline values: CDR1 DFQATT, CDR2 SNEGSKA (reference sequence). CDR3 loop: CSARDRGSSYNSPLHF. CDR3 DNA: TGCAGTGCTAGAGATCGAGGGAGCTCCTATAATTCACCCCTCCACTTT.

The table lists this clonotype with a few counts. This sequence joins TRBV3-1 and TRBJ1-1; 9 bases map to TRBD1. The J segment lost 0 bases and the V segment lost 4 bases, leaving 9 bases of the junction unmatched. The germline V gene encodes CDR1 LGHDT and CDR2 YNNKEL (reference sequence). The length of the CDR3 is 17 residues. The DNA of the CDR3 is TGTGCCAGCAGCCGACAGGGGGGGACTTCAATGAACACTGAAGCTTTCTTT. Encoded protein: CASSRQGGTSMNTEAFF.

This clonotype was detected ten times or more. The chain couples TRBV7-6 to TRBJ2-1; TRBD1 or TRBD2 may be the D gene (5 bases each). The CDR3 extends over 16 amino acids. Per germline, CDR1 SGHVS and CDR2 FNYEAQ. V was pared by 4 bases and J by 2 bases, with 15 bases between. Here the CDR3 DNA reads TGTGCCAGCAGCTCACTGTCGGGACCAGCCTACAATGAGCAGTTCTTC. Translating it yields CASSSLSGPAYNEQFF.

This clonotype has at least ten counts. The chain recombines TRBV12-3 or TRBV12-4 with TRBJ1-5, with no clear D. The CDR3 loop spans 14 amino acids. Trimming stripped 0 bases from V and 6 bases from J, with 9 bases between. CDR3 DNA: TGTGCCAGCAGTTTAGCCAACCCAACTCAGCCCCAGCATTTT. Its translation is CASSLANPTQPQHF.

This clonotype was observed many times. The junction departs from germline at one end; a sequencing error may be responsible. The rearrangement uses TRBV7-9 and TRBJ2-6; 14 bases agree with TRBD2. Germline V gene lookup returns CDR1 SEHNR and CDR2 FQNEAQ (reference sequence). This CDR3 is built from 17 residues. The CDR3: CASSLTSGRVGASVLTF. CDR3 nucleotide sequence: TGTGCCAGCAGCCTGACTAGCGGGAGGGTTGGGGCCAGCGTCCTGACTTTC.

The sample holds many counts of this clonotype. The chain combines TRBV6-5 with TRBJ1-1, with a weak D call TRBD1 (6 bases). This CDR3 spans 15 amino acids. The V end was cut by 4 bases, the J end by 0 bases, with 12 bases between. Germline V gives CDR1 MNHEY, CDR2 SVGAGI. CDR3: CASSFASGVNTEAFF. The CDR3 nucleotides are TGTGCCAGCAGTTTTGCGTCAGGGGTGAACACTGAAGCTTTCTTT.

This clonotype was counted a few times. This chain uses TRBV20-1 with TRBJ2-1; TRBD2 is a possible D gene (6 bases). The CDR3 is made up of 16 amino acids. The germline gives CDR1 DFQATT, CDR2 SNEGSKA (reference sequence). Trimming stripped 0 bases from V and 5 bases from J, with 17 bases between. The CDR3 bases are TGCAGTGCTAGAGACGGCGGGACCCCCGCGAACAATGAGCAGTTCTTC. It translates to CSARDGGTPANNEQFF.

This clonotype was recorded at least ten times. The chain combines TRBV28 with TRBJ2-1; TRBD1 aligns across 7 bases. The germline V gene encodes CDR1 MDHEN and CDR2 SYDVKM. Trimming took 5 bases from V and 2 from J; bases not matched to a gene: 12. CDR3 length equals 17 residues. As DNA, the CDR3 is TGTGCCAGCAGTACCATCACAACAGGGGTAACCTACAATGAGCAGTTCTTC. This codes for CASSTITTGVTYNEQFF.

Ten or more counts support this clonotype. CDR3: CASGSRVIYNEQFF. The DNA of the CDR3 is TGTGCTAGTGGTTCCCGGGTCATCTACAATGAGCAGTTCTTC. J is TRBJ2-1 and V is TRBV12-5; D gene ambiguous. CDR3 length: 14 residues. The V gene's germline CDR1 is LGHNT and CDR2 FRNRAP. Trimming left V 4 bases short and J 3 bases short, with 10 bases between.

This clonotype appeared many times. The V call is TRBV29-1, the J call TRBJ2-7, with TRBD1 as a possible D gene (5 bases). V gave up 1 base and J gave up 3 bases, with 7 bases separating them. The V gene's germline CDR1 is SQVTM and CDR2 ANQGSEA. This CDR3 region has 12 residues. The CDR3 region is CSVEGQYYEQYF. In nucleotides, the CDR3 is TGCAGCGTTGAAGGACAGTACTACGAGCAGTACTTC.

This chain links TRBV15 with TRBJ2-7; 9 bases align to TRBD2. Trimming took 2 bases from V and 2 from J; bases not matched to a gene: 4. Per germline, CDR1 LNHNV and CDR2 YYDKDF (reference sequence). The CDR3 contains 15 residues. The CDR3 DNA sequence: TGTGCCACCAGCAGACCTGTAGCGGGGGCCTACGAGCAGTACTTC. Residues: CATSRPVAGAYEQYF.

This clonotype has ten or more counts. This chain links TRBV28 with TRBJ1-4, with D perhaps matching TRBD1 (6 bases). This CDR3 contains 23 residues. The V end lost 4 bases, the J end lost 4 bases, and 37 bases lay between the germline ends. Per germline, CDR1 MDHEN and CDR2 SYDVKM. The CDR3: CASSSPYGPGAGEIGPYNEKLFF. CDR3 sequence (DNA): TGTGCCAGCAGTTCACCTTATGGCCCTGGGGCAGGGGAGATAGGGCCATATAATGAAAAACTGTTTTTT.